This T cell receptor (beta chain) was found in a study of T cell clonality in common variable immunodeficiency. Findings and caveats of the study: T cell subpopulation sequencing would be needed to explain CVID clonality. CVID subjects shared fewer TCRbeta clones than healthy controls did. Reportedly, TCR beta sequences from common variable immunodeficiency showed fewer deletions and N-nucleotide insertions.

A few counts support this clone. Its antigen is not identified. The read gets to within 3 residues of the CDR3 end, and the germline J gene fills in the rest. The CVID group had roughly 15 females and around 29 males, mean age roughly 40. The CDR3 runs to 15 residues. Losses at the gene ends were 1 base for V and 7 bases for J; bases not matched to a gene: 8. Germline CDR1 reads SGHRS; CDR2 reads YFSETQ. Produced via immunoSEQ multiplex PCR; TCRdb's table is partial and in-frame only. Recorded here are about 15,000 clones, with no singletons, and the ten leading clones hold approximately 12%. The V and J genes are TRBV5-1 and TRBJ2-1, with 7 nucleotides matching TRBD2. The sequence was obtained from a human donor with common variable immunodeficiency. The sample comprised peripheral blood mononuclear cells. CDR3 DNA (partial): TGCGCCAGCAGCTTGAGCCAGCGGGAACGGAATGAG. It yields the protein CASSLSQRERNE. The whole CDR3 region reads CASSLSQRERNEQFF.